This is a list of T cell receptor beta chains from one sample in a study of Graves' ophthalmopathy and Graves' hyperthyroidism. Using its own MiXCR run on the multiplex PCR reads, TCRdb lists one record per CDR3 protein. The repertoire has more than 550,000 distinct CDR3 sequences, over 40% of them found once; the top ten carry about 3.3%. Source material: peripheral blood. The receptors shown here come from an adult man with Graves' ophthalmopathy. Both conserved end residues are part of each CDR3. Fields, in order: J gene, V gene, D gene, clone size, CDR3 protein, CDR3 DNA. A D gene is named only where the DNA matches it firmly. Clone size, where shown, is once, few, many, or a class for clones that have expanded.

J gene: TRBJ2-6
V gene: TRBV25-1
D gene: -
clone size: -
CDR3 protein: CASRDGDGANVLTF
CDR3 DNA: TGTGCCAGCAGAGACGGGGATGGGGCCAACGTCCTGACTTTC

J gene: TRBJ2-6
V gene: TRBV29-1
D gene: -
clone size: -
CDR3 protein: CSLDPGSGANVLTF
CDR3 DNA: TGCAGCTTAGATCCGGGCTCTGGGGCCAACGTCCTGACTTTC

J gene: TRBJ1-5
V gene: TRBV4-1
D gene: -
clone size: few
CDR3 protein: CASSPEGGSNQPQHF
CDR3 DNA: TGCGCCAGCAGCCCCGAAGGGGGGAGCAATCAGCCCCAGCATTTT

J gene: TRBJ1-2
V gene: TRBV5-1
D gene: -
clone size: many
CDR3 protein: CASSWGDYGYTF
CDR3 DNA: TGCGCCAGCAGCTGGGGGGACTATGGCTACACCTTC

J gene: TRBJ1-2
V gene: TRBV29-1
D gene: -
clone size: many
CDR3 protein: CSVREGLYGYTF
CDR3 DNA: TGCAGCGTCAGGGAGGGCCTCTATGGCTACACCTTC

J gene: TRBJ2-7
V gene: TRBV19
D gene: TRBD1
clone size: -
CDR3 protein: CASTFGTGAYEQYF
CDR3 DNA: TGTGCCAGTACCTTCGGGACAGGGGCCTACGAGCAGTACTTC

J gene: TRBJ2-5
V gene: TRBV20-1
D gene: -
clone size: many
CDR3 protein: CSARLLGLGLGAQYF
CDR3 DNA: TGCAGTGCTAGACTGCTAGGACTGGGGCTCGGGGCCCAGTACTTC

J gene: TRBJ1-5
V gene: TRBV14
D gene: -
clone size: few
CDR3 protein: CACSGARVGSNQPQHF
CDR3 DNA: TGTGCCTGTTCTGGGGCGCGGGTAGGAAGCAATCAGCCCCAGCATTTT

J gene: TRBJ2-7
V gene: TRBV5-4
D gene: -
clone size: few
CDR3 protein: CASLSRESGSYEQYF
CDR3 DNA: TGTGCCAGCTTAAGCCGTGAGTCAGGGTCCTACGAGCAGTACTTC

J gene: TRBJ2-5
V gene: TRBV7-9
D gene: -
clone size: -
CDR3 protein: CASSLKAGAWETQYF
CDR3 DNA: TGTGCCAGCAGCTTAAAGGCAGGGGCGTGGGAGACCCAGTACTTC

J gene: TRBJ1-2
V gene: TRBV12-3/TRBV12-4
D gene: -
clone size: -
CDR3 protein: CASKIQGEGYTF
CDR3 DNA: TGTGCCAGCAAAATACAGGGTGAAGGCTACACCTTC

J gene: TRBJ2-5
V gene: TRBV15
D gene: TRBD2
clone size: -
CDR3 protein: CATSRLAGGSETQYF
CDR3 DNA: TGTGCCACCAGCCGCCTGGCGGGGGGCTCAGAGACCCAGTACTTC

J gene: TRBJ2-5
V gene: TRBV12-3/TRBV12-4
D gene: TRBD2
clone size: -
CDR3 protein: CASSLPAGGSETQYF
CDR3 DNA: TGCGCCAGCAGTCTCCCAGCGGGGGGTTCAGAGACCCAGTACTTC

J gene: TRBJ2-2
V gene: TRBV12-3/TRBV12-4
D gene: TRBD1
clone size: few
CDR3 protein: CASRGSGGNTGELFF
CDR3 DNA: TGTGCCAGCAGAGGTTCAGGGGGTAACACCGGGGAGCTGTTTTTT

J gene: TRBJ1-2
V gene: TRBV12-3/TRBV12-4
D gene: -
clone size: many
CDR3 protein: CASSLASRGGYTF
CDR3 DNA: TGTGCCAGCAGTTTAGCCTCGAGGGGTGGCTACACCTTC

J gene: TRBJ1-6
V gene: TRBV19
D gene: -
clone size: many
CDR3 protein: CASSNWRGSPLHF
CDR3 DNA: TGTGCCAGTAGTAACTGGAGAGGATCACCCCTCCACTTT

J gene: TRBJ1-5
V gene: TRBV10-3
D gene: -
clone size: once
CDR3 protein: CAISKTSNQPQHF
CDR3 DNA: TGTGCCATCAGTAAGACTAGCAATCAGCCCCAGCATTTT

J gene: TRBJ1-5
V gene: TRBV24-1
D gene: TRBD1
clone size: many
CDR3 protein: CATSDATGDQPQHF
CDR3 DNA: TGTGCCACCAGTGATGCCACAGGGGATCAGCCCCAGCATTTT

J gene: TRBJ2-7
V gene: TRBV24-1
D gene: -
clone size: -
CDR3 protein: CATSATALYEQYF
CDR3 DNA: TGTGCCACCAGCGCGACAGCCCTCTACGAGCAGTACTTC

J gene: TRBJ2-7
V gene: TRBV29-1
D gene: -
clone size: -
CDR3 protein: CSVSRDNEQYF
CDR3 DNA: TGCAGCGTTTCGAGGGACAATGAGCAGTACTTC

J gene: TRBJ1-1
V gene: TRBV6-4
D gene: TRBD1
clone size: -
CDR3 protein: CASSGTRTGDLEAFF
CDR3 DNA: TGTGCCAGCAGTGGAACTCGGACAGGGGACCTTGAAGCTTTCTTT

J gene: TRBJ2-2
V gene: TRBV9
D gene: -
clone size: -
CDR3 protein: CASSSDKDPGELFF
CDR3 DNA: TGTGCCAGCAGCTCGGACAAGGATCCTGGGGAGCTGTTTTTT

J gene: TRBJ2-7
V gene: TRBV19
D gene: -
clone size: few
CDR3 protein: CASSIGGAGNYEQYF
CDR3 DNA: TGTGCCAGTAGTATTGGCGGTGCGGGCAACTACGAGCAGTACTTC

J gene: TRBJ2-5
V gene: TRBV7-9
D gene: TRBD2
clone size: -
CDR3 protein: CASSSSGGDQETQYF
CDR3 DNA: TGTGCCAGCAGTTCCAGCGGGGGAGACCAAGAGACCCAGTACTTC

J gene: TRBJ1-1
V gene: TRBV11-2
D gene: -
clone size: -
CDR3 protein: CASSLRPVSSAAEAFF
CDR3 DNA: TGTGCCAGCAGCTTGAGGCCAGTGAGCTCGGCAGCTGAAGCTTTCTTT

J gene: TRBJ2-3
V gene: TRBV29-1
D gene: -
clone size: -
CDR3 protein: CSVRDSSDTQYF
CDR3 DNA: TGCAGCGTTAGGGACTCTTCAGATACGCAGTATTTT

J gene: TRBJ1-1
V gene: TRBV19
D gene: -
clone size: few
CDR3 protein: CASSPRAWATEAFF
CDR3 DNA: TGTGCCAGTAGCCCCCGGGCTTGGGCCACTGAAGCTTTCTTT

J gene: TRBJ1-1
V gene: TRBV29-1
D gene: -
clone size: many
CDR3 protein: CSVESDHLMNTEAFF
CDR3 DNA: TGCAGCGTTGAGTCCGACCACCTGATGAACACTGAAGCTTTCTTT

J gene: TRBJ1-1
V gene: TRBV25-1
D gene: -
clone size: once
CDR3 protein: CACSARRQGGTEAFF
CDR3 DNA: TGTGCCTGCAGTGCCAGACGGCAGGGCGGCACTGAAGCTTTCTTT

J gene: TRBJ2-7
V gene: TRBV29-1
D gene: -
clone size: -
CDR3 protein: CSVEENGDAYF
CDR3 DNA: TGCAGCGTTGAAGAAAACGGGGATGCGTACTTC

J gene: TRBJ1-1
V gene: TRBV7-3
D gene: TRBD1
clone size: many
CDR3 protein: CASSPGDSDTEAFF
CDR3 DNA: TGTGCCAGCAGCCCTGGGGACAGCGACACTGAAGCTTTCTTT

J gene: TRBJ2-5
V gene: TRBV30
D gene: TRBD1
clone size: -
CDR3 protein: CGGTGGGETQYF
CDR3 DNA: TGTGGAGGGACAGGGGGTGGGGAGACCCAGTACTTC